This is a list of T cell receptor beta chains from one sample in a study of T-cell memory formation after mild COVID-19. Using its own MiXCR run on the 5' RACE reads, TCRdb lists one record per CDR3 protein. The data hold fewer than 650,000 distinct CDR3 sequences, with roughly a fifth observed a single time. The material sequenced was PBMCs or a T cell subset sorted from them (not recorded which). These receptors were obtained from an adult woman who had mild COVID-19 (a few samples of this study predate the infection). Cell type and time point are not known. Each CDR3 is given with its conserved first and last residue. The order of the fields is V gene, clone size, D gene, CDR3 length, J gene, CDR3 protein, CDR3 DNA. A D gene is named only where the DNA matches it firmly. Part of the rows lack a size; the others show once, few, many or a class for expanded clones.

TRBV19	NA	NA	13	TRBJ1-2	CASRRNEDYGYTF	TGTGCCAGTAGAAGAAATGAGGATTATGGCTACACCTTC
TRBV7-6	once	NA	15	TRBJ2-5	CASTPERSSQETQYF	TGTGCCAGCACCCCAGAGAGGAGTAGCCAAGAGACCCAGTACTTC
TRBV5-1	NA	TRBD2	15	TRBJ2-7	CASSFGVSGSSEQYF	TGCGCCAGCAGCTTCGGGGTTAGCGGGAGTTCCGAGCAGTACTTC
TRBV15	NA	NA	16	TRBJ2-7	CATSRARLTSSYEQYF	TGTGCCACCAGCAGAGCAAGGCTCACGAGCTCCTACGAGCAGTACTTC
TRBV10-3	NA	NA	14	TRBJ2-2	CAIAPRPNTGELFF	TGTGCCATCGCGCCTAGGCCGAACACCGGGGAGCTGTTTTTT
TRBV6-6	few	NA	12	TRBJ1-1	CASSSTGPQAFF	TGTGCCAGCAGTTCCACGGGACCCCAAGCTTTCTTT
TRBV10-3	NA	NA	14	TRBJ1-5	CAISDSGFNQPQHF	TGTGCCATCAGTGATTCGGGATTCAATCAGCCCCAGCATTTT
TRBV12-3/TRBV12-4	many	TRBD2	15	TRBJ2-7	CASSFLSGRVGEQYF	TGTGCCAGCAGTTTCCTTAGCGGGAGAGTAGGCGAGCAGTACTTC
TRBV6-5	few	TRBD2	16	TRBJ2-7	CASSASPGGGTYEQYF	TGTGCCAGCAGTGCCTCTCCAGGCGGGGGGACCTACGAGCAGTACTTC
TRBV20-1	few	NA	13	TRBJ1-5	CSATFRPFQPQHF	TGCAGTGCTACTTTCAGGCCGTTTCAGCCCCAGCATTTT
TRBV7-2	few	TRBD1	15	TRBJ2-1	CASSQWDRQGNEQFF	TGTGCCAGCAGCCAATGGGACCGACAGGGCAATGAGCAGTTCTTC
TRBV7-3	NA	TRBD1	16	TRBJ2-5	CASSLRGQGAHETQYF	TGTGCCAGCAGCTTAAGGGGACAGGGGGCGCATGAGACCCAGTACTTC
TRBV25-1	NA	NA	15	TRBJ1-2	CASSEAGPAAGGYTF	TGTGCCAGCAGTGAAGCGGGGCCGGCAGCCGGGGGCTACACCTTC
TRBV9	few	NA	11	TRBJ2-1	CASSVTNEQFF	TGTGCCAGCAGCGTTACAAATGAGCAGTTCTTC
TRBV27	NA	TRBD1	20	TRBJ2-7	CASSFLRRDRGIDYYYEQYF	TGTGCCAGCAGTTTCCTACGTAGGGACAGGGGCATCGACTACTACTACGAGCAGTACTTC
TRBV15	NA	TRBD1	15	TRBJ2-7	CATSRDQGAVYEQYF	TGTGCCACCAGCAGAGATCAGGGGGCGGTTTACGAGCAGTACTTC
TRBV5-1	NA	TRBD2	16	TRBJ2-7	CASSTLSGALAGEQYF	TGCGCCAGCAGCACCCTAAGCGGGGCACTGGCAGGCGAGCAGTACTTC
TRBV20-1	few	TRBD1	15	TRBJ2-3	CSRDFRDRVKDTQYF	TGCAGTAGAGATTTCCGGGACAGGGTCAAAGATACGCAGTATTTT
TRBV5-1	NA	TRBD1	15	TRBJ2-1	CASSVLGTDDNEQFF	TGCGCCAGCAGCGTGCTGGGGACAGATGACAATGAGCAGTTCTTC
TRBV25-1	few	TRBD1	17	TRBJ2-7	CASSDSTGTVSSYEQYF	TGTGCCAGCAGTGACTCAACCGGGACAGTGAGCTCCTACGAGCAGTACTTC
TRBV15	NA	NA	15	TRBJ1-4	CATSGRGGVHEKLFF	TGTGCCACCAGCGGTCGGGGAGGAGTTCATGAAAAACTGTTTTTT
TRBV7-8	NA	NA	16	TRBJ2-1	CASSSPDYPSYNEQFF	TGTGCCAGCAGCTCCCCGGACTATCCCTCCTACAATGAGCAGTTCTTC
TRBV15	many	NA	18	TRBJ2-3	CATSLGGQRGYPTDTQYF	TGTGCCACCAGCCTCGGGGGACAGCGGGGGTACCCCACAGATACGCAGTATTTT
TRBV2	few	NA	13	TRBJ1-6	CASRVDRNSPLHF	TGTGCCAGCAGAGTTGACAGGAATTCACCCCTCCACTTT
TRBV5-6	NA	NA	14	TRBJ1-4	CASSPRVRREKLFF	TGTGCCAGCAGCCCCCGGGTCCGGAGGGAAAAACTGTTTTTT
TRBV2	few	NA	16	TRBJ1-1	CASSEQHLAKNTEAFF	TGTGCCAGCAGTGAACAGCATCTCGCAAAGAACACTGAAGCTTTCTTT
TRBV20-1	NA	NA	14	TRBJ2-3	CSARARESTDTQYF	TGCAGTGCTAGAGCACGGGAGAGCACAGATACGCAGTATTTT
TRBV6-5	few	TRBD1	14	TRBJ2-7	CASSYGTGSHEQYF	TGTGCCAGCAGTTACGGGACAGGGTCCCACGAGCAGTACTTC
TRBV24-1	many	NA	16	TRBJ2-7	CATSGEAGAKEYEQYF	TGTGCCACCAGTGGGGAAGCAGGAGCCAAAGAATACGAGCAGTACTTC
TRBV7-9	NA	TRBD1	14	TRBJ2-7	CASRSGQGAYEQYF	TGTGCCAGCAGGTCCGGACAGGGGGCCTACGAGCAGTACTTC